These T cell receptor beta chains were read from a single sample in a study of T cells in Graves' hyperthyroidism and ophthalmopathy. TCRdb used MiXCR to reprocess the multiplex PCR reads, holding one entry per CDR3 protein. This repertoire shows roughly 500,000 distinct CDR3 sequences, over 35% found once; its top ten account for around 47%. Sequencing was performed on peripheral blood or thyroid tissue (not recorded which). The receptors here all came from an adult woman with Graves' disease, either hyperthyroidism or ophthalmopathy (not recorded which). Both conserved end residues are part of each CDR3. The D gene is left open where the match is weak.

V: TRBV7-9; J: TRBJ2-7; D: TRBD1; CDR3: CASSRSQDRNYEQYF
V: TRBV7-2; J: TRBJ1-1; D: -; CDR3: CASSLGRQLNTEAFF
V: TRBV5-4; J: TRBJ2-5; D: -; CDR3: CASSLVDFQETQYF
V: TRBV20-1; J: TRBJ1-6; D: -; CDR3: CSARVVGGSPLHF
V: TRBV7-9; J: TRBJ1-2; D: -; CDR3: CASSPDAQNYGYTF
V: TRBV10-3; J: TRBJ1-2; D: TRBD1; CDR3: CAIKDREKDGYTF
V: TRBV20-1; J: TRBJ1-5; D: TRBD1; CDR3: CSALTRTGNNQPQHF
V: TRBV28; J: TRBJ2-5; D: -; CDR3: CASQGGLETQYF
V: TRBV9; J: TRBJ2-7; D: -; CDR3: CASSVGKESYEQYF
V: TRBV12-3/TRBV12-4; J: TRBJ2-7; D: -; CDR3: CASSSSFVGNEQYF
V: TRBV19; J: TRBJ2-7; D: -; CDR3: CASSVNPDSSYEQYF
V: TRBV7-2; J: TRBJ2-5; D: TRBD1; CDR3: CASSSGTAAEQETQYF
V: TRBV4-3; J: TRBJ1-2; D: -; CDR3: CASSQETGHGYTF
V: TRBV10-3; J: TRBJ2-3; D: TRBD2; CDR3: CAINVGRAADTQYF
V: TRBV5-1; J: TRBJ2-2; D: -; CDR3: CASSLDWVNTGELFF
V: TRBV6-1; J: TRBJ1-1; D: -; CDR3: CASSEARRNTEAFF
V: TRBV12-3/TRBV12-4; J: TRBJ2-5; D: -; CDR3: CASSLQGDQAQYF
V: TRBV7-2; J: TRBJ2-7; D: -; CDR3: CASSNMRRSSYEQYF
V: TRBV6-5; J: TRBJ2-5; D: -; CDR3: CATRVGETQYF
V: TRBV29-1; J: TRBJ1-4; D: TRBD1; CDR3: CSVTTGGNEKLFF
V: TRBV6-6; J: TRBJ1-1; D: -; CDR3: CASSYTSGTRGFF
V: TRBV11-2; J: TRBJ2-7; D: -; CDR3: CASSLVGSGSYEQYF
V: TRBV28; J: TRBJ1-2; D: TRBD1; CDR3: CASSARGLRGYTF
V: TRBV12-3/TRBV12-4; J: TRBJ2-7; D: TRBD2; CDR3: CASRLTSGSSEQYF
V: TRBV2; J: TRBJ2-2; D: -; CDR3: CASRVGMADTGELFF
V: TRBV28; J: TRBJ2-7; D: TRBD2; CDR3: CASWGGGGTYEQYF
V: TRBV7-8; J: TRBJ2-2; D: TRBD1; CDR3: CASSLHGQDTGELFF
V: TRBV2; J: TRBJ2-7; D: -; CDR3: CASRSGVIYEQYF
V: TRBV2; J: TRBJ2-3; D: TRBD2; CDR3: CASKEGGSGDTQYF
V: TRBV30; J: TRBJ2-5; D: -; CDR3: CAWSSETQYF
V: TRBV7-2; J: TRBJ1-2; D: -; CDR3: CASSFGLAVYTF
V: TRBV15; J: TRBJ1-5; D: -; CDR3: CATSRDRGGKPQHF
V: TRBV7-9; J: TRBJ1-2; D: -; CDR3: CASSLHTGPDGYTF
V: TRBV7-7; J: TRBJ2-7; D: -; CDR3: CASSLSLAGRYEQYF
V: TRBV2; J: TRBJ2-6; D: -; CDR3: CASLWANVLTF
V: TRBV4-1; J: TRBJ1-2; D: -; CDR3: CASSRAGAGEGYTF
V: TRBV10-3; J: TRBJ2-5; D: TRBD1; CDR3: CAIRGQGREETQYF
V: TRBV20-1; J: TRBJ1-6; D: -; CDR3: CSARAAGGNSPLHF
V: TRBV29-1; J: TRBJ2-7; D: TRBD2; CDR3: CSVEGRTSGSRSYEQYF